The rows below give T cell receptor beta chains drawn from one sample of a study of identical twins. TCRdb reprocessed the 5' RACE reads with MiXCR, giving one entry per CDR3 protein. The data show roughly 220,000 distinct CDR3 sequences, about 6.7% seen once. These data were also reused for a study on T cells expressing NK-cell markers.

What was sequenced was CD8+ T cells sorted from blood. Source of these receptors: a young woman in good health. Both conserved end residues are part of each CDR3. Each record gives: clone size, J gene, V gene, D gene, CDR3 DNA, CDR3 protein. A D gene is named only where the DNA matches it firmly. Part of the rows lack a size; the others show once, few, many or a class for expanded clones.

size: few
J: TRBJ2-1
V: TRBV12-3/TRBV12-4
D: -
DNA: TGTGCCAGCAGTTCGGGAGCGGGCGCGACTGAGCAGTTCTTC
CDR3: CASSSGAGATEQFF

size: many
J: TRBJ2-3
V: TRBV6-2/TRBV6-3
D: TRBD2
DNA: TGTGCCAGCAGCGATTCCGGGAGGGCCACAGATACGCAGTATTTT
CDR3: CASSDSGRATDTQYF

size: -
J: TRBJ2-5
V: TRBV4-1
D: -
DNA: TGCGCCAGCAGCCAAGGTTCAGCAGGGCGTATTGAGGAGACCCAGTACTTC
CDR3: CASSQGSAGRIEETQYF

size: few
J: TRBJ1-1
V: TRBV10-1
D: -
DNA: TGCGCCAGCAGTGAGTCATTAAGGGAGAACACTGAAGCTTTCTTT
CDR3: CASSESLRENTEAFF

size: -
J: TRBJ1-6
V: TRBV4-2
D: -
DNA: TGTGCCAGCAGCCAGGCAGACGCTAATTCACCCCTCCACTTT
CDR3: CASSQADANSPLHF

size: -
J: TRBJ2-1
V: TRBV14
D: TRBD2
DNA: TGTGCCAGCAGCCAAGTGGGCGGGGGATACTACAATGAGCAGTTCTTC
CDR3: CASSQVGGGYYNEQFF

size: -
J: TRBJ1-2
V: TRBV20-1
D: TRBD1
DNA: TGCAGTGCCGTACCGGGACAGAAAGATGGCTACACCTTC
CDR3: CSAVPGQKDGYTF

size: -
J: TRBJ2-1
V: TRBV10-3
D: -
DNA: TGTGCCATCAGTGAGTCGCTGGGGCAGTTCTTC
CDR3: CAISESLGQFF

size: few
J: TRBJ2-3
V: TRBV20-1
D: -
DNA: TGCAGTGCTAGAGCACCAGTCCCCACAAGGGATACGCAGTATTTT
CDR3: CSARAPVPTRDTQYF

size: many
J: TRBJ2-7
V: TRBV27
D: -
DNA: TGTGCCAGCAGTTTAAGGGGGTCCCAGCCCTACGAGCAGTACTTC
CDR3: CASSLRGSQPYEQYF

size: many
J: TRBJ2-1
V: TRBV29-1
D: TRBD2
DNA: TGCAGCGTTGAAATCCCGACTAGCGGGTACAATGAGCAGTTCTTC
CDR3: CSVEIPTSGYNEQFF

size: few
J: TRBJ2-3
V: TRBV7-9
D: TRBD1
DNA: TGTGCCAGCAGCTTACAGGGGGCTATGAATACGCAGTATTTT
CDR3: CASSLQGAMNTQYF

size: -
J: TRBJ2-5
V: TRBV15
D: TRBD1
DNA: TGTGCCACCAGCAGAGTAACGGGGCAGGGGGCGCGGGAGACCCAGTACTTC
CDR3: CATSRVTGQGARETQYF

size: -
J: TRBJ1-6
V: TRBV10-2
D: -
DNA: TGCGCCAGCAGTTTGGGGCGCCCCTATAATTCACCCCTCCACTTT
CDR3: CASSLGRPYNSPLHF

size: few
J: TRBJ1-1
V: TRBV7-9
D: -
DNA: TGTGCCAGCAGCTTAACTTTGGGAGACACTGAAGCTTTCTTT
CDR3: CASSLTLGDTEAFF

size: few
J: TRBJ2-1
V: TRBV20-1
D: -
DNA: TGCAGTGCTAGGGAGGACGCGAGCTCCTACAATGAGCAGTTCTTC
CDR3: CSAREDASSYNEQFF

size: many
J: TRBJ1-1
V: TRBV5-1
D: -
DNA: TGCGCCAGCAGCTTGGCAGCAGGGGACGCTTTCTTT
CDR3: CASSLAAGDAFF

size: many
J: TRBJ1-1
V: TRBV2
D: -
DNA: TGTGCCACCCGGACAGCGAACACTGAAGCTTTCTTT
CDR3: CATRTANTEAFF

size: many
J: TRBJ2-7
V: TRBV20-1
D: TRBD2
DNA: TGCAGTGCGCCTGTAGCGGGGGGTCTCTTTAAATACGAGCAGTACTTC
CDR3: CSAPVAGGLFKYEQYF

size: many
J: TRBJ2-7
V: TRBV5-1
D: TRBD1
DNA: TGCGCCAGCAGCTGGACAGGGGGCTACGAGCAGTACTTC
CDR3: CASSWTGGYEQYF

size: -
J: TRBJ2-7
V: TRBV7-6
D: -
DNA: TGTGCCAGCGGATCCCCGGACCATTCCTACGAGCAGTACTTC
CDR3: CASGSPDHSYEQYF

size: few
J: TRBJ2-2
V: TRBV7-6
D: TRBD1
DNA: TGTGCCAGCAGGGCCGGGACAGGAGGAACCGGGGAGCTGTTTTTT
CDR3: CASRAGTGGTGELFF

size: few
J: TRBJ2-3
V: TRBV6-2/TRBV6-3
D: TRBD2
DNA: TGTGCCAGCAGTCTAGGACTAGCTTCAAAAGATACGCAGTATTTT
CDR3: CASSLGLASKDTQYF

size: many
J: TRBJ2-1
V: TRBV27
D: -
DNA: TGTGCCAGCAAGCTAGGAGGGATCCTGGACAATGAGCAGTTCTTC
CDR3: CASKLGGILDNEQFF

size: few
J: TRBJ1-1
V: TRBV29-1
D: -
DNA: TGCAGCGTTGTTCGGTGGGGGGGATGGAGGAACACTGAAGCTTTCTTT
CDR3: CSVVRWGGWRNTEAFF

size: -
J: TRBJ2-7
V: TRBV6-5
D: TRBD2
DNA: TGTGCCAGCGAGTTAGCGGGAGAGGGCTCCTACGAGCAGTACTTC
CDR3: CASELAGEGSYEQYF

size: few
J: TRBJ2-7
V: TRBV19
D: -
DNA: TGTGCCAGTAGTATAGAGACAGGTGTCTCCTACGAGCAGTACTTC
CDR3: CASSIETGVSYEQYF

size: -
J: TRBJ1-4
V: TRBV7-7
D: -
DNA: TGTGCCACCCGCGTGGGTGAAAAACTGTTTTTT
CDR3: CATRVGEKLFF

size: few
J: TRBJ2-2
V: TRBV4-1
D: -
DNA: TGCGCCAGCAGCCAAGAGGAGTGGGCCGGGGAGCTGTTTTTT
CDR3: CASSQEEWAGELFF

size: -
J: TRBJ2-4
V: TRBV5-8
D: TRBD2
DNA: TGTGCCAGCAGCTTGGCCGCTAGCGGGAGTCCCAAAAACATTCAGTACTTC
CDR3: CASSLAASGSPKNIQYF

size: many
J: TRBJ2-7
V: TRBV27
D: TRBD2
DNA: TGTGCCAGCAGTTTCGGCGGGGGCTACGAGCAGTACTTC
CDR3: CASSFGGGYEQYF

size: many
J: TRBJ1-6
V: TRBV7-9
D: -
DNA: TGTGCCAGCAGCTTAGGGATCCCCCCCCTCCACTTT
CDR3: CASSLGIPPLHF

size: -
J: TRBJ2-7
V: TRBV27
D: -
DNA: TGTGCCAGCAGTTTGCGGGGGCCACTATACGAGCAGTACTTC
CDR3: CASSLRGPLYEQYF

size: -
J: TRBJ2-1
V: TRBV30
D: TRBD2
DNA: TGTGCCTGGATCACCACTAGCGGGAGGCCCAATGAGCAGTTCTTC
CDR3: CAWITTSGRPNEQFF

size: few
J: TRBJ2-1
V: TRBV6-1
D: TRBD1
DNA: TGTGCCAGCAGTGGCCAAACCGGGACAGGGGCCTACAATGAGCAGTTCTTC
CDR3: CASSGQTGTGAYNEQFF

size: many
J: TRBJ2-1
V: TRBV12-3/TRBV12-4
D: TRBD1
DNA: TGTGCCAGCAGTTCCCGGGACAGGGGGCGGCTTGAGCAGTTCTTC
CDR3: CASSSRDRGRLEQFF

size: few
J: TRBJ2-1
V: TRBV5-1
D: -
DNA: TGCGCCAGCAGCAATTTAGGGGGGGCCAGAGCTGAGCAGTTCTTC
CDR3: CASSNLGGARAEQFF

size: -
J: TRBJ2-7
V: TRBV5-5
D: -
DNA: TGTGCCAGCAGCGTTACAGAGTTCACCTACGAGCAGTACTTC
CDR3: CASSVTEFTYEQYF

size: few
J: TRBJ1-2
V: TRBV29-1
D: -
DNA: TGCAGCGTTGAGACGCGGGATGGCTACACCTTC
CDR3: CSVETRDGYTF

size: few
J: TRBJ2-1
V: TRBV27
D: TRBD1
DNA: TGTGCCAGCAGTATCGGGACAGAAGGTTACAATGAGCAGTTCTTC
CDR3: CASSIGTEGYNEQFF

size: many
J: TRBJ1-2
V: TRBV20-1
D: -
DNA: TGCAGTGCCCCGGTAACGGCGGCAGGCGGCTACACCTTC
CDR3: CSAPVTAAGGYTF

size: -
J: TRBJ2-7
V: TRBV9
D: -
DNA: TGTGCCAGCAGCTCCCCTGGCAGGGGCAGAGAAGAGACCTACGAGCAGTACTTC
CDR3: CASSSPGRGREETYEQYF

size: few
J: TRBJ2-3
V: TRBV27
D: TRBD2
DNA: TGTGCCAGCAGTTTAGGGGCTAGCGGGGTACGGGATACGCAGTATTTT
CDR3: CASSLGASGVRDTQYF

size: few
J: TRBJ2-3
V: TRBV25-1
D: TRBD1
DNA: TGTGCCAGCAGTGCGAGGAAGGGGGCGAGCACAGATACGCAGTATTTT
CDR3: CASSARKGASTDTQYF

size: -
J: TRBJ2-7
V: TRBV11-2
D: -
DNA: TGTGCCAGCAGCCCCAGGACTGACCTGTCGTACGAGCAGTACTTC
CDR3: CASSPRTDLSYEQYF

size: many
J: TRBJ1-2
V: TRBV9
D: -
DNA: TGTGCCAGCAGCGTAGGGGTGGTTGGCTACACCTTC
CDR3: CASSVGVVGYTF